This T cell receptor beta chain was identified during a study of CD8 T cells in ankylosing spondylitis. This clonotype has more than one count but fewer than ten. Its antigen is still unknown. V shed 6 bases, J shed 0 bases, and the junction held 5 bases outside the gene matches. The CDR3 has 14 amino acids. From germline, CDR1 is DFQATT and CDR2 SNEGSKA (reference sequence). Points from the study as a whole: Reactive arthritis synovial fluid and blood previously showed some of these motif variants.

MiXCR, run by TCRdb on the 5' RACE reads, gives a single entry per CDR3 protein. This table has some 340,000 distinct CDR3 sequences, roughly 15% appearing once. Sequencing was carried out using blood, either unsorted or a sorted T cell fraction (not recorded which). This clonotype originated in a male donor with ankylosing spondylitis or in good health (not recorded which). The chain carries TRBV20-1 and TRBJ2-7, with 10 nucleotides matching TRBD2. The CDR3 nucleotides read TGCAGTGCCACCGGGACTAGCGCCTCCTACGAGCAGTACTTC. Translated, it gives CSATGTSASYEQYF.